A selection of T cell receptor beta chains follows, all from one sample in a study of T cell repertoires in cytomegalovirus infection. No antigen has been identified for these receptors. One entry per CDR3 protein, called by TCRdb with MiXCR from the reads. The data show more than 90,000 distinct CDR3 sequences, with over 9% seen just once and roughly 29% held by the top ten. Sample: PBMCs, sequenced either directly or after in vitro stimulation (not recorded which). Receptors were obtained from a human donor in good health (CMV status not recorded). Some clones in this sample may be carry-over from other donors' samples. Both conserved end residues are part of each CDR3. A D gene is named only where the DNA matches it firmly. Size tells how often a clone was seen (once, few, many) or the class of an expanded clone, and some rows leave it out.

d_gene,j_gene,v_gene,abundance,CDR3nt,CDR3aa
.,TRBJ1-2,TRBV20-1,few,TGCAGTGCCAGTGGCGGGAACTATGGCTACACCTTC,CSASGGNYGYTF
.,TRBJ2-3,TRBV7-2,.,TGTGCCAGCAGCCCCCAGGAGGGGGGGGAGCAGTATTTT,CASSPQEGGEQYF
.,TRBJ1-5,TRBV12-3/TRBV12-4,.,TGTGCCAGCTCCTACATCTTGGGAGGCGAGAGCAATCAGCCCCAGCATTTT,CASSYILGGESNQPQHF
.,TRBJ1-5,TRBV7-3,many,TGTGCCAGCAGCTTAAGGTTCGGTGAGGTGAATAGCAATCAGCCCCAGCATTTT,CASSLRFGEVNSNQPQHF
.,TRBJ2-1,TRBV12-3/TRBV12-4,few,TGTGCCAGCACCTTCGACAGCTTATACAATGAGCAGTTCTTC,CASTFDSLYNEQFF
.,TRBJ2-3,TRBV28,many,TGTGCCAGCAGCATACCGCAGGGAGCAGATACGCAGTATTTT,CASSIPQGADTQYF
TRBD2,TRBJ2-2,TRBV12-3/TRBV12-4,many,TGTGCCAGCAGTGGGGTAGCGGGAGGGCCCGACACCGGGGAGCTGTTTTTT,CASSGVAGGPDTGELFF
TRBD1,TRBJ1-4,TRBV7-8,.,TGTGCCAGCAGCTCAAACCGACAGGGGAGCGGTGAAAAACTGTTTTTT,CASSSNRQGSGEKLFF
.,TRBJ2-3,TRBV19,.,TGTGCCAGTTCAGTCGGGGGAGATACAGATACGCAGTATTTT,CASSVGGDTDTQYF
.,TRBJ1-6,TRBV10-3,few,TGTGCCGGAAGGAGTTTAAATTCACCCCTCCACTTT,CAGRSLNSPLHF
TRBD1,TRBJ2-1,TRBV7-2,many,TGTGCCAGCAGCCTAGGACAGGGGGCTAGCTACAATGAGCAGTTCTTC,CASSLGQGASYNEQFF
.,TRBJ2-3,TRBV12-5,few,TGTGCTAGTGGTTCGCCTGGGTTCGGCACAGATACGCAGTATTTT,CASGSPGFGTDTQYF
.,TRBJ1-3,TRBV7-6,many,TGTGCCAGCAGCTTACGGCACCGCTGGCACACCATATATTTT,CASSLRHRWHTIYF
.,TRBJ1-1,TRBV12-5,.,TGTGCTAGTGGTTTGGAGTCCCGGGCTTTCTTT,CASGLESRAFF
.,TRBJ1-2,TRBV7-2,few,TGTGCCGGCAGCTTAGTTGAGGGGACCCTATATGGCTACACCTTC,CAGSLVEGTLYGYTF
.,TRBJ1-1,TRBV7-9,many,TGTGCCAGCAGCTTAGCCACTGAAGCTTTCTTT,CASSLATEAFF
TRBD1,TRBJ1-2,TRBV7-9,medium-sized,TGTGCCAGCAGCCTGAAGCCGGACAGGGATGGGTATGGCTACACCTTC,CASSLKPDRDGYGYTF
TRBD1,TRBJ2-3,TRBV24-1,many,TGTGCCACCAGTGACCCACAGGGGGCGAGGGATACGCAGTATTTT,CATSDPQGARDTQYF
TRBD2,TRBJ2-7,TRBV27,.,TGTGCCAGCAGGTCCATCGGGACTAGCGGTAACGAGCAGTACTTC,CASRSIGTSGNEQYF
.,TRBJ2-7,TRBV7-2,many,TGTGCCAGCAGCTTAGCTCTCCTGAGCTCCTACGAGCAGTACTTC,CASSLALLSSYEQYF
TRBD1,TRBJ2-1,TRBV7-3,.,TGTGCCAGCAGCTCTCCTCAGGGGGCAGGCAATGAGCAGTTCTTC,CASSSPQGAGNEQFF
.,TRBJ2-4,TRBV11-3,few,TGTGCCAGCAGCTTAGATTCCCTGGACTTCCCCTCCAAAAACATTCAGTACTTC,CASSLDSLDFPSKNIQYF
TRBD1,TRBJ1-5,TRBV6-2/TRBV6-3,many,TGTGCCAGCAGTGGGGGACAGGCTGGGAGCAATCAGCCCCAGCATTTT,CASSGGQAGSNQPQHF
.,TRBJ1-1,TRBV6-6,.,TGTGCCAGCAGTTACTCACCCGGATCCGGGACTGAAGCTTTCTTT,CASSYSPGSGTEAFF
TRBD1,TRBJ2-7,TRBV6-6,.,TGTGCCAGCAGTTATCAACAGGGGGGCTACGAGCAGTACTTC,CASSYQQGGYEQYF
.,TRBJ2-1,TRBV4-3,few,TGCGCCAGCAGCCGCGGATGGGAGCAGTTCTTC,CASSRGWEQFF